Listed below are T cell receptor beta chains from one sample, sequenced in a study of T cells in Graves' hyperthyroidism and ophthalmopathy. TCRdb redid the calling of the multiplex PCR reads with MiXCR, one entry per CDR3 protein. This sample has around 290,000 distinct CDR3 sequences, with 10% to 15% found just once. Source material: blood. The receptor source for this set is a woman younger than 45 with Graves' hyperthyroidism that later progressed to Graves' ophthalmopathy. The CDR3 runs from the conserved cysteine through the conserved F or W.

TRBJ2-7,TRBV28,CASSPSIGEQYF
TRBJ1-5,TRBV2,CASTSRTSNQPQHF
TRBJ1-1,TRBV27,CASSPILGEERNTEAFF
TRBJ2-1,TRBV18,CASSPSQGDNEQFF
TRBJ2-5,TRBV2,CASYGEQETQYF
TRBJ2-6,TRBV5-1,CASSAGLARSGANVLTF
TRBJ1-1,TRBV29-1,CSGRVGENTEAFF
TRBJ2-1,TRBV6-2/TRBV6-3,CASTKKPLAGVRNEQFF
TRBJ1-2,TRBV10-3,CAISADRTLYGYTF
TRBJ2-2,TRBV5-1,CASSALGLANTGELFF
TRBJ2-1,TRBV11-1,CASSPGGHNEQFF
TRBJ2-7,TRBV2,CASSRKGLAGRSAYEQYF
TRBJ2-7,TRBV2,CASSDDFPAVSYEQYF
TRBJ1-2,TRBV28,CASRYSGGGYGYTF
TRBJ2-3,TRBV30,CAWSRGTSTDTQYF
TRBJ2-2,TRBV14,CASSLRTSGNTGELFF